The clone carrying this T cell receptor (beta chain) was seen just once. The sample is drawn from a study of blood T cell repertoires in COVID-19. At the level of the study: Nucleic acid was either cDNA or gDNA, and it came from T cells, B-cell-depleted T cells, or PBMCs.

TCRdb's table, derived via immunoSEQ multiplex PCR, lists solely in-frame clones and lacks some. There are around 270,000 clones in the sample; approximately 83% occur only once, and 3.5% to 5.5% lies in the top ten. The CDR3 loop spans 15 amino acids. In germline, CDR1 is SGHNT, CDR2 YYREEE (reference sequence). Trimming cost V 4 bases and J 8 bases; bases outside gene matches: 9. The genes are TRBV5-4 and TRBJ1-4; 9 bases line up with TRBD1. The sequence was collected from a woman aged 30 to 39 who had recovered from COVID-19. The specimen sequenced was PBMCs or T cells enriched from blood (not recorded which). The DNA for the CDR3 is TGTGCCAGCAGCACGGGGGGGACAGGGCGGGAAAAACTGTTTTTT. Its protein is CASSTGGTGREKLFF.